This is a list of T cell receptor beta chains from one sample in a study of cytomegalovirus exposure and HLA in healthy donors. Profiled with immunoSEQ multiplex PCR; TCRdb holds only in-frame clones, not every one. The repertoire holds 150,000 to 200,000 clones, with around nine tenths as singletons. The sequencing sample was made of PBMCs. The source of these receptors is a man aged 18-30 years in good health and CMV-seropositive. Both conserved end residues are trimmed from each CDR3. Not every row has a clone size; where given, it reads once, few, many or a size class.

size: .
V: TRBV2
CDR3: ARSTGLSTDTQY

size: few
V: TRBV7-9
CDR3: ASSGSDPYEQY

size: few
V: TRBV13
CDR3: ASSLMGQSYEQY

size: .
V: TRBV13
CDR3: ASSHPRGGSGHNEQF

size: few
V: TRBV2
CDR3: ASRGTGFPLEQY

size: .
V: TRBV28
CDR3: ASSFLPSGIATDTQY

size: .
V: TRBV7-2
CDR3: ASSFGTGPHQPQH

size: .
V: TRBV4-3
CDR3: ASSQELGGGLSGNTIY

size: once
V: TRBV5-4
CDR3: ASSLGTSGRNEQF

size: few
V: TRBV6-6
CDR3: ASRTGGNQPQH

size: .
V: TRBV11-2
CDR3: ASSPSTPLANYGYT

size: few
V: TRBV11-3
CDR3: ASSPGTGGHTDTQY

size: .
V: TRBV27
CDR3: ASMRQQATNTEAF

size: .
V: TRBV19
CDR3: ASTDVTGGSLGGYT

size: .
V: TRBV28
CDR3: ASLDLSNQPQH

size: .
V: TRBV7-9
CDR3: ASSLSAGPYNEQF

size: .
V: TRBV9
CDR3: ASSVYPARAETQY

size: .
V: TRBV27
CDR3: ASSSNILAGETDTQY

size: .
V: TRBV27
CDR3: ASAGTALAKNIQY

size: .
V: TRBV6-6
CDR3: ASSYSPARMRYEQY

size: once
V: TRBV9
CDR3: ASSVGAGERYRIEKLF

size: .
V: TRBV9
CDR3: ASSGGRGQETQY

size: few
V: TRBV9
CDR3: ASSSRLAGLAGAREQF

size: .
V: TRBV5-8
CDR3: ASSRYGLAGDEQY

size: .
V: TRBV25-1
CDR3: ASRARNTIY

size: .
V: TRBV29-1
CDR3: SVFGQEGIEAF

size: few
V: TRBV6-7
CDR3: ASSYSSSGGGDTQY

size: .
V: TRBV18
CDR3: ASSPSREAGTGELF

size: .
V: TRBV29-1
CDR3: SVPPEGEEAF

size: .
V: TRBV27
CDR3: ASSPRGQGYEQY

size: .
V: TRBV28
CDR3: ASIPGQYSYEQY

size: .
V: TRBV4-2
CDR3: ASSQPPRWY

size: .
V: TRBV4-1
CDR3: ASSQGGLAGGGNTGELF

size: .
V: TRBV2
CDR3: ASRQTGNTEAF

size: .
V: TRBV7-8
CDR3: ASSLELRTPQH

size: few
V: TRBV27
CDR3: ASSVGLASEQY

size: few
V: TRBV19
CDR3: ASSRGQGGYGYT